These 26 T cell receptor beta chains were sequenced from one sample in a study of beta chain features in type 1 diabetes. Study-level findings and limits: TCRB CDR3 length was moderately but significantly reduced in all four CD4+ subsets of Type 1 diabetes patients.

Every bit of the isolated RNA underwent reverse transcription, so sequencing read expressed TCRB transcripts. Sequenced by immunoSEQ multiplex PCR; TCRdb stores in-frame clones only, minus some. The table has 120,000 or so clones, 15% to 20% seen once. Antigens of these TCRs are unknown. The specimen sequenced was central memory CD4+ T cells from blood. These receptors all come from a man between 18 and 35 years old with type 1 diabetes.

This clone was seen only a few times. A single base separates this from a much larger clone, so it may be a read error. The chain employs TRBV29-1 and TRBJ2-7, with D perhaps TRBD1 (6 bases). CDR1 and CDR2 (germline): SQVTM, ANQGSEA. This CDR3 has 12 residues. V gave up 7 bases and J gave up 2 bases, with 12 bases separating them. This chain's CDR3 is CSGRTATYEQYF. CDR3 sequence (DNA): TGCAGCGGCAGGACAGCTACCTACGAGCAGTACTTC.

This clone was seen more than once but under ten times. This rearrangement joins TRBV30 to TRBJ2-7; 8 bases are a match to TRBD2. V trimming: 1 base; J trimming: 2 bases; junction bases outside the gene matches: 1. This CDR3 contains 13 residues. Germline V gene lookup returns CDR1 GTSNPN and CDR2 SVGIG (reference sequence). CDR3 amino acids: CAWSAGGTYEQYF. The CDR3 DNA follows: TGTGCCTGGAGTGCGGGGGGGACCTACGAGCAGTACTTC.

This clone appeared a few times. The chain uses TRBV7-2 and TRBJ2-1, with D possibly TRBD2 on 6 matching bases. The V end was cut by 5 bases, the J end by 2 bases, with 13 bases between. The CDR3 totals 15 residues. Germline V gene sequence: CDR1 SGHTA, CDR2 FQGNSA. The CDR3 nucleotides are TGTGCCAGCAGCCCACACCGGGGGACCTACAATGAGCAGTTCTTC. Its protein is CASSPHRGTYNEQFF.

V usage is TRBV9 and J usage is TRBJ1-6; 9 nucleotides line up with TRBD1. With 0 bases clipped from V and 7 bases from J, the junction kept 5 bases outside the gene matches. Looked up from germline, CDR1 is SGDLS and CDR2 is YYNGEE. This CDR3 has 16 amino acids. CDR3 region: CASSVEGGTGNSPLHF. The CDR3 bases are TGTGCCAGCAGCGTAGAAGGGGGGACAGGGAATTCACCCCTCCACTTT.

This clone was recorded many times. In DNA, the CDR3 is TGTGCCAGCAGTTTACCTCGGACAGATGAAGCTTTCTTT. Amino acid sequence: CASSLPRTDEAFF. This chain connects TRBV28 to TRBJ1-1; weak D call: TRBD1 (6 bases). Germline loops: CDR1 MDHEN, CDR2 SYDVKM. V was cut by 2 bases and J by 7 bases, with 11 bases left in between. This CDR3 is 13 amino acids long.

The V and J genes are TRBV7-2 and TRBJ2-5; no definite D call. V was shortened by 3 bases and J by 5 bases, with 10 bases between the two germline ends. CDR3 length: 13 residues. Germline lookup yields CDR1 SGHTA and CDR2 FQGNSA. In nucleotides, the CDR3 is TGTGCCAGCAGCTTCGGGTTAGTCGAGACCCAGTACTTC. This codes for CASSFGLVETQYF.

The rearrangement joins TRBV5-4 to TRBJ1-4; TRBD1 matches at 7 bases. Germline V gives CDR1 SGHNT, CDR2 YYREEE (reference sequence). CDR3 size: 15 residues. Trimming took 3 bases from V and 8 from J; bases not matched to a gene: 10. CDR3 coding DNA: TGTGCCAGCAGCTCAAGGACAGGATCAGGAGAAAAACTGTTTTTT. It translates to CASSSRTGSGEKLFF.

The chain uses TRBV6-1 and TRBJ2-1, with 14 positions matching TRBD2. The junction had 4 bases not matched to a gene; V was cut back by 6 bases and J by 9 bases. This CDR3 is 14 amino acids long. Germline assignment: CDR1 MNHNS and CDR2 SASEGT. The CDR3 reads CASSGTSGSTEQFF. CDR3 DNA: TGTGCCAGCAGCGGGACTAGCGGGAGCACTGAGCAGTTCTTC.

With respect to this clone: An end of the junction differs from the germline gene, which may be a read error. The rearrangement links TRBV7-9 to TRBJ2-1, with TRBD1 matching 7 bases. In germline, CDR1 is SEHNR, CDR2 FQNEAQ (reference sequence). The CDR3 is 14 amino acids. CDR3 DNA sequence: TGTGCCAGCAGCTTATCGACAGGGTACAGTGAGCAGTTCTTC. The encoded protein is CASSLSTGYSEQFF.

The sample holds a few counts of this clone. The chain has TRBV7-9 and TRBJ1-4; D is perhaps TRBD1 (5 bases). Looked up from germline, CDR1 is SEHNR and CDR2 is FQNEAQ (reference sequence). Trimming took 4 bases from V and 4 from J, leaving 10 bases between them. The length of the CDR3 is 14 residues. CDR3 region: CASSYDSFNEKLFF. As DNA, the CDR3 is TGTGCCAGCAGCTACGACAGCTTTAATGAAAAACTGTTTTTT.

This rearrangement joins TRBV7-8 to TRBJ1-6, with TRBD1 matching over 8 bases. CDR3 size: 14 residues. The ends lost 2 bases at V and 8 bases at J; junction bases unmatched: 2. Germline-derived CDR1 and CDR2 are SGHVS and FQNEAQ. The CDR3 sequence: CASSLQGADSPLHF. CDR3 nucleotides: TGTGCCAGCAGCTTACAGGGGGCGGATTCACCCCTCCACTTT.

This clone was counted at least ten times. The CDR3 DNA follows: TGTGCAAGTCGCTTCGAGGGCCGTCACACCGGGGAGCTGTTTTTT. Protein product: CASRFEGRHTGELFF. The chain carries TRBV12-2 and TRBJ2-2; the table's D call TRBD2 went unverified against the DNA. TRBV12-2 is given as a pseudogene. The CDR3 runs to 15 residues.

This clone was seen at least ten times. This chain joins TRBV15 and TRBJ2-7, with TRBD2 identical over 7 bases. CDR1 and CDR2 from the germline V gene are LNHNV and YYDKDF (reference sequence). The CDR3 length is 13 residues. V was pared by 8 bases and J by 1 base, with 5 bases of the junction left unmatched. CDR3 loop: CATRKAGSYEQYF. CDR3 nucleotides: TGTGCCACCCGCAAAGCGGGGTCCTACGAGCAGTACTTC. The whole variable domain, remainder taken from reference TRBV15 and TRBJ2-7, is DAMVIQNPRYQVTQFGKPVTLSCSQTLNHNVMYWYQQKSSQAPKLLFHYYDKDFNNEADTPDNFQSRRPNTSFCFLDIRSPGLGDTAMYLCATRKAGSYEQYFGPGTRLTVT.

The chain employs TRBV30 and TRBJ1-4; weak D call: TRBD1 (6 bases). This CDR3 is 17 amino acids long. The germline V and J ends were trimmed by 4 bases and 4 bases, with 22 bases remaining between them. Looked up from germline, CDR1 is GTSNPN and CDR2 is SVGIG (reference sequence). CDR3 region: CAWTVIGTPTLNEKLFF. CDR3 DNA: TGTGCCTGGACTGTCATCGGGACACCTACCCTTAATGAAAAACTGTTTTTT.

The DNA for the CDR3 is TGTGCCAGCAGCAGAGGGTTTTCGGGGAGGGGGGTCCAAGAGACCCAGTACTTC. Amino acids: CASSRGFSGRGVQETQYF. The chain links TRBV9 to TRBJ2-5; D might be TRBD2 (7 bases). This CDR3 spans 18 amino acids. The germline V gene encodes CDR1 SGDLS and CDR2 YYNGEE. Trimming took 4 bases from V and 1 from J, leaving 23 bases between them.

V and J are TRBV11-2 and TRBJ2-5; 11 bases fit TRBD2. CDR3 size: 16 residues. V lost 1 base to trimming and J lost 2 bases; unmatched junction nucleotides: 3. Germline CDR1 reads SGHAT; CDR2 reads FQNNGV. The CDR3 DNA reads as TGTGCCAGCAGCTTAGGACTAGCGGGAAGACAAGAGACCCAGTACTTC. Its translation is CASSLGLAGRQETQYF. Based on the CDR3 plus reference TRBV11-2 and TRBJ2-5, the full variable domain is EAGVAQSPRYKIIEKRQSVAFWCNPISGHATLYWYQQILGQGPKLLIQFQNNGVVDDSQLPKDRFSAERLKGVDSTLKIQPAKLEDSAVYLCASSLGLAGRQETQYFGPGTRLLVL.

The J gene is TRBJ2-1, the V gene TRBV5-1; no reliable D call. V dropped 0 bases and J dropped 6 bases, with 4 bases sitting between them. The CDR3 totals 12 residues. From germline, CDR1 is SGHRS and CDR2 YFSETQ. CDR3 bases: TGCGCCAGCAGCTTGGAAGGCAATGAGCAGTTCTTC. Translated: CASSLEGNEQFF.

This clone occurred a few times. The chain recombines TRBV5-1 with TRBJ1-5; D is unresolved. The CDR3 loop spans 13 amino acids. Per germline, CDR1 SGHRS and CDR2 YFSETQ. The V end was cut by 3 bases, the J end by 9 bases, with 13 bases between. The CDR3 spells CASSSTEGGPQHF. For the CDR3, the DNA is TGCGCCAGCAGCTCAACAGAGGGTGGGCCCCAGCATTTT. The full variable domain, rest sourced from reference TRBV5-1 and TRBJ1-5, is KAGVTQTPRYLIKTRGQQVTLSCSPISGHRSVSWYQQTPGQGLQFLFEYFSETQRNKGNFPGRFSGRQFSNSRSEMNVSTLELGDSALYLCASSSTEGGPQHFGDGTRLSIL.

The rearrangement joins TRBV7-2 to TRBJ2-5; 13 bases map to TRBD2. Germline loops: CDR1 SGHTA, CDR2 FQGNSA. The CDR3 spans 16 residues. V gave up 5 bases and J gave up 6 bases; unmatched junction bases: 9. The CDR3, as DNA: TGTGCCAGCAGCCAAACCGGGACTAGCGGGGATCAGACCCAGTACTTC. Translated: CASSQTGTSGDQTQYF.

The chain uses TRBV29-1 and TRBJ2-2, with 8 bases lining up with TRBD2. The length of the CDR3 is 13 residues. With V trimmed by 4 bases and J by 4 bases, 2 bases remained unmatched. Germline values: CDR1 SQVTM, CDR2 ANQGSEA. CDR3 region: CSVATSGTGELFF. CDR3 bases: TGCAGCGTTGCAACTAGCGGCACCGGGGAGCTGTTTTTT.

The chain is built from TRBV7-9 and TRBJ2-3; 10 nucleotides align to TRBD1. There are 16 residues in the CDR3. V gave up 6 bases and J gave up 1 base; unmatched junction bases: 7. Germline CDR1 is SEHNR and CDR2 is FQNEAQ (reference sequence). CDR3 nucleotides: TGTGCCAGCAGTCCACCGGGACAGGGGCGCACAGATACGCAGTATTTT. Translation: CASSPPGQGRTDTQYF.

This clone was recorded a few times. The chain joins TRBV7-2 to TRBJ2-3, with 8 bases fitting TRBD2. The J segment lost 1 base and the V segment lost 7 bases, leaving 10 bases of the junction unmatched. The germline CDR1 and CDR2 sequences are SGHTA and FQGNSA. This CDR3 has 16 amino acids. The DNA of the CDR3 is TGTGCCAGCACTAGACCGGCGGGAGGACGCACAGATACGCAGTATTTT. Protein: CASTRPAGGRTDTQYF.

This clone was detected only once. The chain employs TRBV5-1 and TRBJ2-5; 9 bases fit TRBD1. CDR1 and CDR2 from the germline V gene are SGHRS and YFSETQ. Trimming at V came to 2 bases and at J to 2 bases, leaving 1 base not matched to a gene. The CDR3 runs to 14 residues. In nucleotides, the CDR3 is TGCGCCAGCAGCTTCGGACAGGGGCAAGAGACCCAGTACTTC. Protein: CASSFGQGQETQYF.

The chain combines TRBV19 with TRBJ1-1; 9 bases match TRBD1. CDR3 size: 16 residues. Trimming removed 4 bases from V and 1 base from J; junction bases left unmatched: 7. Germline V lookup: CDR1 LNHDA, CDR2 SQIVND (reference sequence). For the CDR3, the DNA is TGTGCCAGTAGTACCCGGACAGGGGTGACGAACACTGAAGCTTTCTTT. Protein product: CASSTRTGVTNTEAFF.

This clone was detected only once. The genes are TRBV25-1 and TRBJ2-7; D is possibly TRBD1 (6 bases). The CDR3 runs to 13 residues. CDR1 and CDR2 (germline): MGHDK, SYGVNS. V was cut by 4 bases and J by 3 bases, with 10 bases left in between. CDR3 sequence: CASSVDSGYEQYF. The DNA of the CDR3 is TGTGCCAGCAGTGTGGACAGTGGCTACGAGCAGTACTTC.

This clone was counted only a few times. The rearrangement links TRBV30 to TRBJ1-1; D remains ambiguous. V was cut by 0 bases and J by 10 bases, with 12 bases left in between. The CDR3 loop spans 12 amino acids. Germline CDR1 GTSNPN, CDR2 SVGIG (reference sequence). CDR3 coding DNA: TGTGCCTGGAGTGTCCGGTCGAACTCAGCTTTCTTT. Amino acids: CAWSVRSNSAFF.